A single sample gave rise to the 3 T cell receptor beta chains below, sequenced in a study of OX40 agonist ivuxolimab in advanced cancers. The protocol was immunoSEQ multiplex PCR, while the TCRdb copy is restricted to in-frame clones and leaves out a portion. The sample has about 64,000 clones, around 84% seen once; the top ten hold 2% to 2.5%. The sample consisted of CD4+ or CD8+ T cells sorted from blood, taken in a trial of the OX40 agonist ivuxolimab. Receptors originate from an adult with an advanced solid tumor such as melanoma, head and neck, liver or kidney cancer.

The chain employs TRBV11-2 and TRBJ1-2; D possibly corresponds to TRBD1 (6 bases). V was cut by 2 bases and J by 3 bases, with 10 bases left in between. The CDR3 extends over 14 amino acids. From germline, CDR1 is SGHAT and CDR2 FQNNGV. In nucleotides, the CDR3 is TGTGCCAGCAGCTTACGCCGGACAGACTATGGCTACACCTTC. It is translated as CASSLRRTDYGYTF. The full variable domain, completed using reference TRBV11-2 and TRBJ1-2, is EAGVAQSPRYKIIEKRQSVAFWCNPISGHATLYWYQQILGQGPKLLIQFQNNGVVDDSQLPKDRFSAERLKGVDSTLKIQPAKLEDSAVYLCASSLRRTDYGYTFGSGTRLTVV.

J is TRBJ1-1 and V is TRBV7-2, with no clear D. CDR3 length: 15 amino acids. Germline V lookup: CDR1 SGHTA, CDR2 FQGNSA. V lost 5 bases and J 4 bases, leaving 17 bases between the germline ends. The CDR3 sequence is CASSPRTRFTTEAFF. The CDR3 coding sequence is TGTGCCAGCAGCCCACGAACTAGGTTTACCACTGAAGCTTTCTTT.

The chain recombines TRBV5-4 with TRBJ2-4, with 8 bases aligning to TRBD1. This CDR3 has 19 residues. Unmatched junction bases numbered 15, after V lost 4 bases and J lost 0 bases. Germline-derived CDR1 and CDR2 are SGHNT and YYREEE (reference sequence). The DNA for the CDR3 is TGTGCCAGCAGCCCTGGACAGGGTCCCTCTCCCTTAGCCAAAAACATTCAGTACTTC. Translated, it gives CASSPGQGPSPLAKNIQYF.